This TCR beta chain is drawn from a study of shared clonotypes between healthy human individuals. There were no recent acute infections or vaccinations among the donors, who were healthy HIV-negative adults. Donors comprised only Caucasian adults living in Nashville, Tennessee. Data came from immunoSEQ multiplex PCR; TCRdb stores just in-frame clones and leaves some out. Among roughly 2.2 million clones listed, 80% to 95% were seen once. The germline gives CDR1 SGHDT, CDR2 YYEEEE. Trimming shortened V by 2 bases and J by 9 bases, and 9 bases separated the two germline ends. There are 13 residues in the CDR3.

V and J are TRBV5-6 and TRBJ1-6, with D possibly matching TRBD1 (5 bases). Specimen: naive CD4+ T cells from PBMCs. As to subset: CD45RA+ positively selected. This clonotype originated in a man younger than 35 in good health. Some clones in this sample may be carry-over from other donors' samples. The CDR3 loop is CASSLRGASPLHF. The CDR3 DNA reads as TGTGCCAGCAGCTTACGTGGGGCTTCACCCCTCCACTTT.